This T cell receptor (beta chain) was captured by sequencing in a study of cytomegalovirus exposure and HLA in healthy donors. Study details: Some 85 million unique TCRs, all from HLA-typed donors, were included in an early release of the data.

The CDR3 covers 14 residues. V lost 5 bases, J lost 1 base, and 11 bases lay in between. From germline, CDR1 is SGHAT and CDR2 FQNNGV. In its sample, this clone was seen a few times. PCR amplification relied on 60 Vbeta primers (plus 13 Jbeta primers). The protocol was immunoSEQ multiplex PCR, while the TCRdb copy is restricted to in-frame clones and leaves out a portion. The sample lists over 110,000 clones, about 76% seen once, with 2.5% to 3.5% in the top ten. The genes are TRBV11-2 and TRBJ1-1; D might be TRBD1 (5 bases). The sample comprised PBMCs. This TCR was sampled from a female donor in good health and CMV-seronegative. The CDR3, as DNA: TGTGCCAGCAGCCGATTCGGGGGGAACACTGAAGCTTTCTTT. Translation: CASSRFGGNTEAFF. The variable domain in full, with the rest retrieved from reference TRBV11-2 and TRBJ1-1, is EAGVAQSPRYKIIEKRQSVAFWCNPISGHATLYWYQQILGQGPKLLIQFQNNGVVDDSQLPKDRFSAERLKGVDSTLKIQPAKLEDSAVYLCASSRFGGNTEAFFGQGTRLTVV.